The 32 T cell receptor beta chains reported below all come from one sample, sequenced in a study of blood T cells in healthy people across ages. Through a sample-barcoded 5' primer and a J-beta primer mix, a second PCR was run for roughly 7 to 12 cycles. TCRdb processed the 5' RACE reads anew with MiXCR; each CDR3 protein has one entry. The data hold 1.8 million or so distinct CDR3 sequences, with about two fifths observed a single time. The sequencing input was blood. The receptors were gathered from a human donor in good health.

This clonotype has only a few counts. V and J are TRBV4-1 and TRBJ2-7, with a weak D call TRBD1 (5 bases). CDR3 size: 15 residues. The ends were cut back, 0 bases at V and 5 bases at J, with 14 bases in the middle. CDR1 is MGHRA and CDR2 is YSYEKL in the germline V gene. CDR3: CASSQEQAGWDEQYF. The CDR3 DNA reads TGCGCCAGCAGCCAAGAACAGGCAGGGTGGGACGAGCAGTACTTC.

The chain couples TRBV5-5 to TRBJ1-1, with 7 bases identical to TRBD1. The germline V gene encodes CDR1 SGHKS and CDR2 YYEKEE (reference sequence). After removal of 5 bases from V and 4 bases from J, the junction contained 5 bases not matched to a gene. The CDR3 consists of 13 residues. The CDR3 here is CASREGQLTEAFF. DNA for the CDR3: TGTGCCAGCAGAGAGGGACAGCTCACTGAAGCTTTCTTT.

V and J are TRBV9 and TRBJ2-1; the D gene could be TRBD1 or TRBD2 (6 bases each). This CDR3 comprises 19 residues. Germline assignment: CDR1 SGDLS and CDR2 YYNGEE. Trimming took off 0 bases at V and 8 bases at J, with 27 bases between the two ends. This CDR3 is CASSVAGAPDTHEYDEQFF. The CDR3, as DNA: TGTGCCAGCAGCGTAGCGGGGGCCCCCGATACCCATGAATACGATGAGCAGTTCTTC.

As DNA, the CDR3 is TGTGCCAGCAGCGTATCCGGGACAGGGCCGGAAAAACTGTTTTTT. It codes for CASSVSGTGPEKLFF. The chain joins TRBV9 to TRBJ1-4; 9 nucleotides line up with TRBD1. Germline CDR1 and CDR2: SGDLS and YYNGEE. The CDR3 length is 15 residues. With V trimmed by 1 base and J by 8 bases, 6 bases remained unmatched.

The chain recombines TRBV15 with TRBJ1-3; 7 bases match TRBD1. V was clipped by 6 bases and J by 2 bases; unmatched bases: 1. The CDR3 is 13 amino acids. CDR1 is LNHNV and CDR2 is YYDKDF in the germline V gene (reference sequence). CDR3 residues: CATRQGPGNTIYF. In DNA, the CDR3 is TGTGCCACCAGACAGGGGCCTGGAAACACCATATATTTT.

This chain uses TRBV24-1 with TRBJ1-2; 7 bases agree with TRBD1. The V gene's germline CDR1 is KGHDR and CDR2 SFDVKD. This CDR3 contains 14 residues. V shed 4 bases, J shed 4 bases, and the junction held 5 bases outside the gene matches. This CDR3 reads CATSEDRFIYGYTF. The CDR3, as DNA: TGTGCCACCAGTGAGGACAGGTTCATCTATGGCTACACCTTC.

A word on this clonotype: This clone may be a read error of a much larger clone one base away. J is TRBJ2-3 and V is TRBV12-3 or TRBV12-4, with D perhaps matching TRBD1 or TRBD2 (5 bases each). CDR3 size: 11 residues. The CDR3 here is CAGSDRGMQYF. In DNA, the CDR3 is TGTGCCGGCAGTGACAGAGGGATGCAGTATTTT.

This clonotype was observed a handful of times. The chain has TRBV15 and TRBJ1-1, with unresolved D. Germline assignment: CDR1 LNHNV and CDR2 YYDKDF (reference sequence). The CDR3 is 13 amino acids. V lost 1 base, J lost 3 bases, and 6 bases lay in between. CDR3 protein: CATSRGFDTEAFF. The CDR3 nucleotides are TGTGCCACCAGCAGAGGATTCGACACTGAAGCTTTCTTT.

As regards this clonotype: At one of its ends the junction is not consistent with the germline gene, which may arise from a read error. V is TRBV5-1 and J is TRBJ2-3; 7 nucleotides agree with TRBD2. The germline CDR1 and CDR2 sequences are SGHRS and YFSETQ. The CDR3 contains 14 residues. The CDR3 protein is CAGSRRGEGDTQYF. For the CDR3, the DNA is TGCGCCGGCAGTAGGCGAGGGGAGGGAGATACGCAGTATTTT.

The rearrangement links TRBV12-3 or TRBV12-4 to TRBJ1-5, with TRBD1 as a possible D gene (6 bases). The CDR3 is made up of 17 amino acids. V was trimmed by 5 bases and J by 2 bases, leaving 19 bases between them. The CDR3 DNA follows: TGTGCCAGCAGTCCCCGGTTTGGAGAGGGGGGCAATCAGCCCCAGCATTTT. Translating it yields CASSPRFGEGGNQPQHF.

The chain uses TRBV29-1 and TRBJ2-1, with D tentatively TRBD1 (5 bases). Germline CDR1 SQVTM, CDR2 ANQGSEA. Trimming stripped 3 bases from V and 6 bases from J, with 12 bases between. This CDR3 has 13 residues. CDR3 sequence reads: CSVDRVGFNEQFF. CDR3 DNA sequence: TGCAGCGTTGACAGGGTAGGCTTCAATGAGCAGTTCTTC.

This chain connects TRBV9 to TRBJ2-5; D is possibly TRBD2 (6 bases). The germline V and J ends were trimmed by 0 bases and 5 bases, with 14 bases remaining between them. This CDR3 region has 15 residues. The germline V gene encodes CDR1 SGDLS and CDR2 YYNGEE. CDR3 bases: TGTGCCAGCAGCGTAGGGGCAGGCGGGGTCGAGACCCAGTACTTC. This codes for CASSVGAGGVETQYF. Full variable domain (missing parts from reference TRBV9 and TRBJ2-5): DSGVTQTPKHLITATGQRVTLRCSPRSGDLSVYWYQQSLDQGLQFLIQYYNGEERAKGNILERFSAQQFPDLHSELNLSSLELGDSALYFCASSVGAGGVETQYFGPGTRLLVL.

This clonotype was observed at least ten times. This chain connects TRBV18 to TRBJ1-2; possibly TRBD1 for D (5 bases). The V gene lost 5 bases and the J gene lost 6 bases, with 13 bases spanning the gap. CDR1 is KGHSH and CDR2 is LQKENI in the germline V gene. The CDR3 runs to 13 residues. DNA of the CDR3: TGTGCCAGCTCAGGGCAAGGGGAGCATGGCTACACCTTC. The encoded protein is CASSGQGEHGYTF.

The rearrangement links TRBV21-1 to TRBJ2-3; whether TRBD2, the table's D call, matches the DNA was not checked. TRBV21-1 is a known pseudogene. The CDR3 is made up of 16 amino acids. The CDR3 reads CASSFRLAVSTDTQYF. CDR3 DNA: TGTGCCAGCAGCTTCCGACTAGCGGTTAGCACAGATACGCAGTATTTT.

This clonotype was picked up a small number of times. V is TRBV4-3 and J is TRBJ2-5; no clear D. Germline lookup yields CDR1 LGHNA and CDR2 YSLEER. Trimming cost V 0 bases and J 5 bases, with 13 bases left between them. The CDR3 extends over 15 amino acids. This CDR3 reads CASSQDSLQDETQYF. In nucleotides, the CDR3 is TGCGCCAGCAGCCAAGATAGCCTCCAGGACGAGACCCAGTACTTC.

The V call is TRBV11-2, the J call TRBJ2-7; D unresolved. CDR1 is SGHAT and CDR2 is FQNNGV in the germline V gene. The CDR3 loop spans 12 amino acids. The germline V and J ends were trimmed by 3 bases and 6 bases, with 9 bases remaining between them. In nucleotides, the CDR3 is TGTGCCAGCAGCTTTTTAGAGAGCGAGCAGTACTTC. Translated, it gives CASSFLESEQYF.

V usage is TRBV7-2 and J usage is TRBJ2-2, with TRBD1 as a possible D gene (5 bases). Germline values: CDR1 SGHTA, CDR2 FQGNSA. CDR3 length: 15 residues. Trimming shortened V by 1 base and J by 3 bases, and 9 bases separated the two germline ends. The CDR3 reads CASSLGGSDTGELFF. CDR3 nucleotide sequence: TGTGCCAGCAGCTTAGGGGGCTCGGACACCGGGGAGCTGTTTTTT. The variable domain in full, completed from reference TRBV7-2 and TRBJ2-2, reads GAGVSQSPSNKVTEKGKDVELRCDPISGHTALYWYRQSLGQGLEFLIYFQGNSAPDKSGLPSDRFSAERTGGSVSTLTIQRTQQEDSAVYLCASSLGGSDTGELFFGEGSRLTVL.

The chain couples TRBV21-1 to TRBJ2-7; the tabulated D call, TRBD1, remains unverified against the DNA. TRBV21-1 is classified as a pseudogene. The CDR3 runs 15 residues. The CDR3 region has the DNA TGTGCCAGCAGCAAATGGGACAGGGGCTCCTACGAGCAGTACTTC. It is translated as CASSKWDRGSYEQYF.

This chain connects TRBV7-2 to TRBJ2-7; TRBD1 is a possible D gene (5 bases). In germline, CDR1 is SGHTA, CDR2 FQGNSA. This CDR3 region has 15 residues. With 4 bases removed from V and 3 bases from J, the gap between germline ends came to 16 bases. This chain's CDR3 is CASSWGRTSNYEQYF. The CDR3 nucleotides are TGTGCCAGCAGCTGGGGAAGGACATCGAACTACGAGCAGTACTTC.

In the case of this clonotype: A much larger clonotype is one base distant, so this may be a read error. The chain is built from TRBV24-1 and TRBJ2-2; no firm D call. The V gene's germline CDR1 is KGHDR and CDR2 SFDVKD. Trimming took 6 bases from V and 3 from J, leaving 13 bases between them. The CDR3 totals 15 residues. The CDR3 bases are TGTGCCACCAGTAATAAGGGCCACGACACCGGGGAGCTGTTTTTT. Amino acids: CATSNKGHDTGELFF.

The sample holds a few counts of this clonotype. This chain links TRBV12-3 or TRBV12-4 with TRBJ1-5; 7 bases agree with TRBD1. V was pared by 9 bases and J by 4 bases, with 6 bases of the junction left unmatched. This CDR3 is 13 amino acids long. CDR3 DNA: TGTGCCAGTGGCAGGGGGGAAAATCAGCCCCAGCATTTT. It is translated as CASGRGENQPQHF.

This sequence joins TRBV7-2 and TRBJ2-7; 12 bases map to TRBD2. CDR3 length: 16 residues. The V and J ends lost 1 base and 6 bases, in that order; junction bases with no gene match: 7. The germline gives CDR1 SGHTA, CDR2 FQGNSA. Here the CDR3 DNA reads TGTGCCAGCAGCTTAGTACCAACTAGCGGGGGGACCGAGCAGTACTTC. It yields the protein CASSLVPTSGGTEQYF.

This clonotype was observed many times. The chain uses TRBV7-3 and TRBJ2-7, with D possibly TRBD2 on 5 matching bases. Between the trimmed V and J ends, which lost 5 bases and 2 bases, there was a span of 13 bases. From germline, CDR1 is SGHTA and CDR2 FQGTGA. The CDR3 runs to 14 residues. The CDR3 sequence is CASSPHPRAYEQYF. The CDR3 nucleotides are TGTGCCAGCAGCCCTCACCCGAGGGCCTACGAGCAGTACTTC.

In the case of this clonotype: The junction and the germline gene differ at one end; a read error may be behind it. The chain joins TRBV11-2 to TRBJ2-6; D is undetermined. The CDR3 spans 17 residues. Germline lookup yields CDR1 SGHAT and CDR2 FQNNGV. The CDR3: CTSSLEFRPSGANVLTF. The DNA for the CDR3 is TGTACCAGCAGCTTAGAATTCAGGCCCTCTGGGGCCAACGTCCTGACTTTC.

The chain is built from TRBV29-1 and TRBJ1-2; TRBD1 is a possible D gene (5 bases). Per the germline V gene, CDR1 is SQVTM and CDR2 is ANQGSEA. The CDR3 totals 15 residues. The V end was cut by 1 base, the J end by 0 bases, with 12 bases between. The CDR3 sequence is CSVEGSDKANYGYTF. Written as DNA, the CDR3 is TGCAGCGTTGAAGGGTCGGACAAAGCTAACTATGGCTACACCTTC.

This clonotype was recorded a few times. This chain links TRBV20-1 with TRBJ2-3; 12 positions agree with TRBD2. The CDR3 runs 17 residues. Trimming at V came to 0 bases and at J to 0 bases, leaving 4 bases not matched to a gene. CDR1 is DFQATT and CDR2 is SNEGSKA in the germline V gene (reference sequence). CDR3 residues: CSARDPTSGGSTDTQYF. The CDR3, as DNA: TGCAGTGCTAGAGATCCTACTAGCGGGGGGAGCACAGATACGCAGTATTTT.

This clonotype was recorded a few times. The V call is TRBV12-3 or TRBV12-4, the J call TRBJ2-3; D possibly corresponds to TRBD1 (5 bases). V was shortened by 3 bases and J by 3 bases, with 10 bases between the two germline ends. The CDR3 covers 14 residues. The CDR3: CASSLDMITDTQYF. CDR3 nucleotide sequence: TGTGCCAGCAGTTTGGACATGATTACAGATACGCAGTATTTT.

The count of this clonotype is one. The genes are TRBV20-1 and TRBJ1-4; a weak D match, TRBD1 (5 bases). Germline CDR1 and CDR2: DFQATT and SNEGSKA (reference sequence). The V gene lost 6 bases and the J gene lost 8 bases, with 22 bases spanning the gap. The CDR3 extends over 15 amino acids. The CDR3 sequence: CSALRRAPQGEKLFF. CDR3 DNA: TGCAGTGCCCTTCGAAGGGCGCCCCAGGGAGAAAAACTGTTTTTT.

This clonotype was picked up a small number of times. The V gene is TRBV20-1, the J gene TRBJ1-2, with 7 bases identical to TRBD1. Trimming removed 1 base from V and 8 bases from J; junction bases left unmatched: 10. The germline V gene encodes CDR1 DFQATT and CDR2 SNEGSKA (reference sequence). The CDR3 runs to 14 residues. CDR3: CSARGGSGGGGYTF. CDR3 nucleotide sequence: TGCAGTGCTAGAGGAGGATCGGGAGGGGGCGGCTACACCTTC.

This clonotype was detected a few times. V gene TRBV4-3 combines with J gene TRBJ1-2; 8 nucleotides line up with TRBD1. V lost 0 bases, J lost 8 bases, and 8 bases stayed unmatched. CDR1 is LGHNA and CDR2 is YSLEER in the germline V gene. CDR3 length: 15 residues. The DNA of the CDR3 is TGCGCCAGCAGCCAAGAGTATTGGGACAGGACAGGCTACACCTTC. Protein: CASSQEYWDRTGYTF.

The V gene is TRBV5-1, the J gene TRBJ2-1; D might be TRBD1 or TRBD2, each matching 5 bases. Trimming removed 4 bases from V and 3 bases from J, with 20 bases in between. Per germline, CDR1 SGHRS and CDR2 YFSETQ. The CDR3 sequence is 17 residues long. The CDR3 here is CASSATTGTTVYNEQFF. CDR3 sequence (DNA): TGCGCCAGCAGCGCGACTACCGGGACCACCGTCTACAATGAGCAGTTCTTC.

In the case of this clonotype: This sequence may be a read error, since a much larger clone differs from it by one base. The chain employs TRBV28 and TRBJ2-5; D possibly corresponds to TRBD2 (5 bases). The J call could be wrong; TRBJ2-1 is a better fit for the DNA end. The CDR3 has 14 residues. CDR1 MDHEN and CDR2 SYDVKM come from the germline V gene. The CDR3 DNA follows: TGTGCCAGCAGTCTAATCGGGGTCCAAGAGACCCAGTTCTTC. Residues: CASSLIGVQETQFF.